A selection of T cell receptor beta chains follows, all from one sample in a study of shared clonotypes between healthy human individuals. Method: immunoSEQ multiplex PCR; TCRdb's copy keeps in-frame clones and lacks some. This sample has around 240,000 clones, with about 65% found just once. The material sequenced was memory CD4+ T cells sorted from blood. The receptors were sampled from a man younger than 45 in good health. Both conserved end residues are part of each CDR3. D genes are given only for firm matches. Clone size is not always given. Where it is, it says once, few, many or a class for expanded clones.

size,D,J,V,length,CDR3,DNA
few,TRBD1,TRBJ2-1,TRBV10-3,14,CASSDRAFDNEQFF,TGTGCCAGCTCGGACAGGGCCTTTGACAATGAGCAGTTCTTC
.,.,TRBJ2-3,TRBV10-3,15,CAISNRAVSTDTQYF,TGTGCCATCTCGAATCGGGCAGTGAGCACAGATACGCAGTATTTT
.,TRBD1,TRBJ1-3,TRBV12-5,16,CASGTHDRGSGNTIYF,TGTGCTAGTGGTACCCACGACAGGGGCTCTGGAAACACCATATATTTT
once,.,TRBJ1-2,TRBV19,13,CASRIQGNYGYTF,TGTGCCAGTAGAATCCAGGGAAACTATGGCTACACCTTC
.,TRBD2,TRBJ2-2,TRBV9,18,CASSTISGRALNTGELFF,TGTGCCAGCAGCACCATTAGCGGGAGGGCCTTGAACACCGGGGAGCTGTTTTTT
.,TRBD2,TRBJ2-4,TRBV2,15,CASTRREGAKNIQYF,TGTGCCAGCACACGGAGGGAGGGGGCCAAAAACATTCAGTACTTC
few,.,TRBJ2-2,TRBV6-1,13,CASSEMGVGELFF,TGTGCCAGCAGTGAAATGGGGGTCGGGGAGCTGTTTTTT
.,TRBD2,TRBJ2-5,TRBV2,13,CASSLREKVTQYF,TGTGCCAGCAGTTTGCGGGAGAAGGTGACCCAGTACTTC
.,.,TRBJ1-2,TRBV7-2,15,CASSLTSQDGYGYTF,TGTGCCAGCAGCCTTACATCACAAGACGGCTATGGCTACACCTTC
.,TRBD1,TRBJ2-7,TRBV28,14,CASSHQTGSYEQYF,TGTGCCAGCAGTCACCAGACAGGGTCCTACGAGCAGTACTTC
.,.,TRBJ2-6,TRBV27,15,CASRAGTSGANVLTF,TGTGCCAGCAGGGCCGGGACCTCTGGGGCCAACGTCCTGACTTTC
.,TRBD2,TRBJ2-5,TRBV19,15,CASSTAGTRKETQYF,TGTGCCAGTAGTACGGCCGGGACTAGGAAGGAGACCCAGTACTTC
.,.,TRBJ2-7,TRBV5-4,15,CASSLGLGVTYEQYF,TGTGCCAGCAGCTTGGGTCTGGGCGTAACCTACGAGCAGTACTTC
.,.,TRBJ2-1,TRBV4-1,18,CASSQVPFSGTSYNEQFF,TGCGCCAGCAGCCAAGTCCCGTTCTCCGGGACATCTTACAATGAGCAGTTCTTC
.,TRBD1,TRBJ2-7,TRBV6-5,15,CASSYIGQGLYEQYF,TGTGCCAGCAGTTACATCGGACAGGGTCTCTACGAGCAGTACTTC
.,TRBD1,TRBJ1-5,TRBV19,18,CASRTQGRNFYSNQPQHF,TGTGCCAGTAGAACACAGGGGCGTAATTTCTATAGCAATCAGCCCCAGCATTTT
many,TRBD1,TRBJ1-5,TRBV6-1,15,CASSEAYYRGQPQHF,TGTGCCAGCAGTGAAGCGTACTACAGGGGCCAGCCCCAGCATTTT
few,.,TRBJ2-2,TRBV2,16,CASRENSYANTGELFF,TGTGCCAGCAGGGAGAACTCTTACGCGAACACCGGGGAGCTGTTTTTT
once,TRBD1,TRBJ2-7,TRBV15,15,CATSSGQGREYEQYF,TGTGCCACCAGCAGCGGACAGGGGAGAGAATACGAGCAGTACTTC
few,.,TRBJ1-5,TRBV7-2,14,CASSTGQLNQPQHF,TGTGCCAGCAGCACCGGACAGCTCAATCAGCCCCAGCATTTT
.,TRBD1,TRBJ1-3,TRBV10-3,15,CAISESRQGSNTIYF,TGTGCCATCAGTGAATCGAGACAGGGGAGTAACACCATATATTTT
.,TRBD1,TRBJ1-1,TRBV5-6,15,CASTGGANDARRAFF,TGTGCCAGCACAGGGGGCGCCAATGACGCAAGGAGGGCTTTCTTT
.,.,TRBJ2-7,TRBV7-9,15,CASSVYTPGSYEQYF,TGTGCCAGCAGCGTCTATACCCCAGGTTCCTACGAGCAGTACTTC
few,.,TRBJ2-7,TRBV7-2,15,CASSHSQAGSYEQYF,TGTGCCAGCAGCCACTCCCAGGCGGGCTCCTACGAGCAGTACTTC
.,.,TRBJ2-7,TRBV5-4,14,CASSHRDSSYEQYF,TGTGCCAGCAGCCACAGAGATAGCTCCTACGAGCAGTACTTC
.,.,TRBJ2-1,TRBV19,15,CASSIRGAEGNEQFF,TGTGCCAGTAGTATTCGGGGGGCGGAGGGGAATGAGCAGTTCTTC
.,.,TRBJ1-2,TRBV19,15,CASSPDDRSPYGYTF,TGTGCCAGTAGTCCTGACGACAGGTCTCCCTATGGCTACACCTTC
.,TRBD2,TRBJ2-5,TRBV29-1,17,CSGKARGLAGAWETQYF,TGCAGCGGCAAGGCCCGGGGACTAGCGGGAGCGTGGGAGACCCAGTACTTC
.,.,TRBJ2-3,TRBV2,13,CATGRGNTDTQYF,TGTGCCACGGGTCGGGGGAACACAGATACGCAGTATTTT
.,.,TRBJ2-2,TRBV2,16,CASSKEDSFSTGELFF,TGTGCCAGCAGTAAGGAGGACAGCTTTAGCACCGGGGAGCTGTTTTTT
.,TRBD2,TRBJ2-5,TRBV7-2,14,CASSFSGSGETQYF,TGTGCCAGCAGCTTCAGCGGGAGCGGGGAGACCCAGTACTTC
.,TRBD1,TRBJ2-5,TRBV5-8,15,CASSAGTGRKETQYF,TGTGCCAGCAGCGCCGGGACAGGGCGAAAAGAGACCCAGTACTTC
.,.,TRBJ1-1,TRBV9,14,CASSDKGSNTEAFF,TGTGCCAGCAGCGATAAGGGCTCGAACACTGAAGCTTTCTTT
few,TRBD2,TRBJ2-1,TRBV7-3,15,CASSPVAGAYNEQFF,TGTGCCAGCAGTCCTGTAGCGGGAGCTTACAATGAGCAGTTCTTC
once,.,TRBJ2-7,TRBV11-3,13,CASSRSGLSEQYF,TGTGCCAGCAGCCGCAGTGGGCTGTCGGAGCAGTACTTC
.,TRBD1,TRBJ1-2,TRBV20-1,11,CSARGQGSYTF,TGCAGTGCTAGAGGACAGGGGAGCTACACCTTC
medium-sized,.,TRBJ2-7,TRBV2,10,CASGDYEQYF,TGTGCCAGCGGGGACTACGAGCAGTACTTC
.,TRBD1,TRBJ1-5,TRBV28,14,CASTFGQGTKPQHF,TGTGCCAGCACCTTTGGACAGGGAACAAAGCCCCAGCATTTT
.,.,TRBJ2-3,TRBV10-3,15,CAITPKGGGTDTQYF,TGTGCCATCACCCCGAAGGGCGGGGGCACAGATACGCAGTATTTT
.,.,TRBJ1-2,TRBV28,17,CASSLAGRFASSYGYTF,TGTGCCAGCAGTTTAGCGGGGAGGTTCGCGAGCAGCTATGGCTACACCTTC
.,TRBD1,TRBJ2-3,TRBV7-2,13,CASSATGADTQYF,TGTGCCAGCAGCGCAACAGGGGCAGATACGCAGTATTTT
.,.,TRBJ2-2,TRBV29-1,15,CSVEAPPGHTGELFF,TGCAGCGTTGAGGCCCCACCCGGTCACACCGGGGAGCTGTTTTTT
.,TRBD1,TRBJ2-7,TRBV7-2,15,CASSPRQGNVYEQYF,TGTGCCAGCAGCCCTAGACAGGGTAATGTCTACGAGCAGTACTTC
.,.,TRBJ1-1,TRBV29-1,12,CSEVEGNTEAFF,TGCAGCGAAGTGGAGGGGAACACTGAAGCTTTCTTT
few,.,TRBJ1-1,TRBV18,14,CASSPAGLNTEAFF,TGTGCCAGCTCACCGGCAGGCTTGAACACTGAAGCTTTCTTT
few,.,TRBJ2-7,TRBV18,18,CASSPLGIPRKDVYEQYF,TGTGCCAGCTCACCATTGGGGATCCCCCGGAAGGATGTTTACGAGCAGTACTTC
.,TRBD2,TRBJ2-2,TRBV7-2,16,CASSRVRGRDTGELFF,TGTGCCAGCAGCCGGGTGCGCGGGAGGGACACCGGGGAGCTGTTTTTT
.,TRBD2,TRBJ2-1,TRBV4-3,13,CASSQGPGTSEFF,TGCGCCAGCAGCCAAGGACCCGGGACTAGCGAGTTCTTC
few,.,TRBJ2-5,TRBV7-7,13,CASSQQGSETQYF,TGTGCCAGCAGCCAACAGGGTTCCGAGACCCAGTACTTC
.,.,TRBJ2-7,TRBV10-3,13,CAISESGVYEQYF,TGTGCCATCAGTGAGTCGGGAGTCTACGAGCAGTACTTC
.,.,TRBJ2-2,TRBV5-1,15,CASSLAGGDTGELFF,TGCGCCAGCAGCTTGGCAGGCGGGGACACCGGGGAGCTGTTTTTT
.,TRBD2,TRBJ2-5,TRBV2,16,CASRASFFSGGETQYF,TGTGCCAGCAGAGCTTCCTTCTTTAGCGGGGGGGAGACCCAGTACTTC
.,.,TRBJ1-3,TRBV30,15,CAWSVNPFSGNTIYF,TGTGCCTGGAGTGTCAATCCCTTCTCTGGAAACACCATATATTTT
few,.,TRBJ1-5,TRBV5-4,13,CASSLDRDQPQHF,TGTGCCAGCAGCCTGGACAGAGACCAGCCCCAGCATTTT
.,.,TRBJ2-2,TRBV2,11,CASSVEGELFF,TGTGCCAGCAGTGTGGAGGGGGAGCTGTTTTTT
.,.,TRBJ2-5,TRBV5-1,13,CASSSLGGETQYF,TGCGCCAGCAGTTCACTTGGGGGAGAGACCCAGTACTTC